These T cell receptor beta chains were read from a single sample in a study of blood T cell repertoires in COVID-19. Assay: immunoSEQ multiplex PCR; the TCRdb copy retains only in-frame clones and omits some. The sample lists about 160,000 clones; 80% to 90% were seen once. The sequenced material came from peripheral blood. Every receptor here comes from a woman between 70 and 85 years old with COVID-19, enrolled during active disease. Both conserved end residues are part of each CDR3. Fields, in order: J gene, V gene, clone size, D gene, CDR3 protein, CDR3 DNA. A D gene is named only where the DNA matches it firmly. Clone sizes are given selectively: once, few, many, or a class where the clone is expanded.

>TRBJ2-3|TRBV7-2|.|TRBD1
CASSSQGEDTQYF
TGTGCCAGCAGCTCTCAGGGGGAAGATACGCAGTATTTT
>TRBJ1-2|TRBV30|few|.
CAWSIRLGRDNYGYTF
TGTGCCTGGAGTATCCGCCTTGGGCGGGATAACTATGGCTACACCTTC
>TRBJ1-2|TRBV6-1|.|TRBD1
CASSEARDRGDYGYTF
TGTGCCAGCAGTGAAGCGCGGGACAGGGGAGACTATGGCTACACCTTC
>TRBJ1-4|TRBV3-1/TRBV3-2|.|.
CASSPSTVKEKLFF
TGTGCCAGCAGCCCAAGTACGGTTAAAGAAAAACTGTTTTTT
>TRBJ2-7|TRBV18|.|TRBD1
CASSPDRDDYEQYF
TGTGCCAGCTCGCCCGACAGGGACGATTACGAGCAGTACTTC
>TRBJ1-6|TRBV25-1|.|.
CASLAGSSYNSPLHF
TGTGCCAGCCTCGCCGGTTCATCCTATAATTCACCCCTCCACTTT
>TRBJ2-7|TRBV5-1|.|TRBD1
CASSLSPTGSYEQYF
TGCGCCAGCAGCTTGTCCCCGACAGGGTCCTACGAGCAGTACTTC
>TRBJ1-6|TRBV5-1|once|TRBD1
CASTYLTGGNSPLHF
TGCGCCAGTACATACCTGACAGGGGGAAATTCACCCCTCCACTTT
>TRBJ1-6|TRBV7-2|.|.
CASSPQARVNSPLHF
TGTGCCAGCAGCCCCCAGGCCAGGGTGAATTCACCCCTCCACTTT
>TRBJ1-6|TRBV5-4|.|.
CASSVAGVSPLHF
TGTGCCAGCAGTGTGGCAGGGGTCTCACCCCTCCACTTT
>TRBJ1-2|TRBV11-2|.|.
CASSSVYGYTF
TGTGCCAGCAGCTCCGTCTATGGCTACACCTTC
>TRBJ1-5|TRBV30|.|.
CAWSVQNLRQPQHF
TGTGCCTGGAGTGTACAGAATCTTCGTCAGCCCCAGCATTTT
>TRBJ1-2|TRBV2|.|.
CASTALLLTGGYTF
TGTGCCAGCACGGCCCTTCTATTAACAGGGGGCTACACCTTC
>TRBJ2-5|TRBV30|.|TRBD2
CACRLAGGETQYF
TGTGCCTGCCGTCTCGCGGGGGGGGAGACCCAGTACTTC
>TRBJ2-7|TRBV18|.|TRBD1
CASSPQGQDSYEQYF
TGTGCCAGCTCACCTCAGGGACAGGACTCCTACGAGCAGTACTTC
>TRBJ1-2|TRBV5-6|.|TRBD1
CASSLGQGHGYTF
TGTGCCAGCAGCCTCGGACAGGGTCATGGCTACACCTTC
>TRBJ1-2|TRBV12-3/TRBV12-4|.|.
CASSLSTGGYTF
TGTGCCAGCAGTCTATCGACAGGTGGCTACACCTTC
>TRBJ2-7|TRBV19|.|TRBD1
CASRWTGDEQYF
TGTGCCAGTAGATGGACAGGGGACGAGCAGTACTTC
>TRBJ2-1|TRBV5-1|.|.
CASAAAGGYNEQFF
TGCGCCAGTGCCGCCGCAGGGGGGTACAATGAGCAGTTCTTC
>TRBJ2-2|TRBV7-3|.|.
CASSPMAGQNTGELFF
TGTGCCAGCAGCCCCATGGCAGGGCAGAACACCGGGGAGCTGTTTTTT
>TRBJ2-7|TRBV5-5|.|TRBD1
CASSRQGAYEQYF
TGTGCCAGCAGCCGACAGGGTGCGTACGAGCAGTACTTC
>TRBJ1-5|TRBV9|.|.
CASSVDPGPNQPQHF
TGTGCCAGCAGCGTAGATCCAGGGCCCAATCAGCCCCAGCATTTT
>TRBJ1-1|TRBV5-1|.|.
CASSREVGRGTEAFF
TGCGCCAGCAGCAGAGAGGTTGGCAGGGGCACTGAAGCTTTCTTT
>TRBJ2-6|TRBV7-3|.|TRBD1
CASSFTHDRAGANVLTF
TGTGCCAGCAGCTTCACCCACGACAGGGCTGGGGCCAACGTCCTGACTTTC
>TRBJ1-4|TRBV4-2|.|TRBD1
CASSQMGQMNEKLFF
TGTGCCAGCAGCCAAATGGGACAGATGAATGAAAAACTGTTTTTT
>TRBJ1-3|TRBV5-1|many|.
CASSLGDSGNTIYF
TGCGCCAGCAGCTTGGGCGACTCTGGAAACACCATATATTTT
>TRBJ2-3|TRBV5-1|few|TRBD2
CASSLVAGVTDTQYF
TGCGCCAGCAGCTTGGTAGCGGGGGTTACAGATACGCAGTATTTT
>TRBJ1-5|TRBV28|.|TRBD1
CASRLVGTGGFQPQHF
TGTGCCAGCAGACTAGTCGGGACAGGGGGTTTTCAGCCCCAGCATTTT
>TRBJ2-5|TRBV5-1|.|.
CASSAQGQETQYF
TGCGCCAGCAGCGCGCAGGGACAAGAGACCCAGTACTTC